This is a list of T cell receptor beta chains from one sample in a study of T cell responses to AZD1222 COVID-19 vaccine. The data were produced by immunoSEQ multiplex PCR, yet TCRdb's version contains in-frame clones alone and is incomplete. The sample contains around 130,000 clones, roughly 94% of which appear only once. The input for sequencing was peripheral blood, taken on day 0 of AZD1222 vaccination. These receptors were collected from an adult in good health. Each CDR3 is given with its conserved first and last residue. A D gene is named only where the DNA matches it firmly. Size tells how often a clone was seen (once, few, many) or the class of an expanded clone, and some rows leave it out.

>.|TRBV28|.|TRBJ1-5
TGTGCCAGCAGTTTTAACCAGCCCCAGCATTTT
CASSFNQPQHF
>TRBD2|TRBV5-1|.|TRBJ2-3
TGCGCCAGCAGCTCCATTCCGGGACTAGAGCTGGGTACGCAGTATTTT
CASSSIPGLELGTQYF
>TRBD1|TRBV27|.|TRBJ1-2
TGTGCCAGCAGTGGACAGGGGAACTATGGCTACACCTTC
CASSGQGNYGYTF
>.|TRBV24-1|.|TRBJ1-2
TGTGCCACCAGTGATCCGACGGAGAACTATGGCTACACCTTC
CATSDPTENYGYTF
>.|TRBV6-5|.|TRBJ2-6
TGTGCCAGCAGTTACTCCGGCGGGGCTGGGGCCAACGTCCTGACTTTC
CASSYSGGAGANVLTF
>.|TRBV28|.|TRBJ1-1
TGTGCCAGCAGTTTGCCCCAGGGACTCACTGAAGCTTTCTTT
CASSLPQGLTEAFF
>.|TRBV21-1|.|TRBJ2-3
TGTGCCAGCAGCAAAGGGACGGGGTTAGGCACAGATACGCAGTATTTT
CASSKGTGLGTDTQYF
>.|TRBV6-1|.|TRBJ1-1
TGTGCCAGCAGTGAATATCTTCCAGACACTGAAGCTTTCTTT
CASSEYLPDTEAFF
>.|TRBV28|once|TRBJ2-2
TGTGCCAGCAGTGGTCTTCCCTTCACCGGGGAGCTGTTTTTT
CASSGLPFTGELFF
>.|TRBV30|.|TRBJ2-7
TGTGCCTGGAGTGAGGGCCGTTACGAGCAGTACTTC
CAWSEGRYEQYF
>TRBD1|TRBV7-6|.|TRBJ2-3
TGTGCCAGCAGCCTCCGACAGGGCCTTTCTAGCACAGATACGCAGTATTTT
CASSLRQGLSSTDTQYF
>TRBD2|TRBV5-4|.|TRBJ2-2
TGTGCCAGCAGCTTGGTCGGGAGGGCTACCGGGGAGCTGTTTTTT
CASSLVGRATGELFF
>TRBD1|TRBV28|.|TRBJ1-2
TGTGCCAGCAGAACCGGACAGGGCAACTATGGCTACACCTTC
CASRTGQGNYGYTF
>TRBD1|TRBV5-1|.|TRBJ1-1
TGCGCCAGCAGCCTTTTAGGGGGCATGGACACTGAAGCTTTCTTT
CASSLLGGMDTEAFF
>.|TRBV2|.|TRBJ1-3
TGTGCCAGCAGGATACTAGCGGCCTCTGGAAACACCATATATTTT
CASRILAASGNTIYF
>TRBD1|TRBV7-9|.|TRBJ1-6
TGTGCCAGCAGCCCACGACAGGGGATGAATTCACCCCTCCACTTT
CASSPRQGMNSPLHF
>.|TRBV6-5|.|TRBJ2-5
TGTGCCAGCCCTGGCTGGGCCCAAGAGGCCCAGTACTTC
CASPGWAQEAQYF
>TRBD2|TRBV11-3|.|TRBJ2-1
TGTGCCAGCAGCTTAGCGGGAGGGCCCAGCTCCTACAATGAGCAGTTCTTC
CASSLAGGPSSYNEQFF
>.|TRBV10-3|.|TRBJ1-5
TGTGCCATCAGTGAGTTAGGGGATAGCAATCAGCCCCAGCATTTT
CAISELGDSNQPQHF
>TRBD1|TRBV28|.|TRBJ1-5
TGTGCCAGCAGTTCTTTAGGGACAGGTTTCAATCAGCCCCAGCATTTT
CASSSLGTGFNQPQHF